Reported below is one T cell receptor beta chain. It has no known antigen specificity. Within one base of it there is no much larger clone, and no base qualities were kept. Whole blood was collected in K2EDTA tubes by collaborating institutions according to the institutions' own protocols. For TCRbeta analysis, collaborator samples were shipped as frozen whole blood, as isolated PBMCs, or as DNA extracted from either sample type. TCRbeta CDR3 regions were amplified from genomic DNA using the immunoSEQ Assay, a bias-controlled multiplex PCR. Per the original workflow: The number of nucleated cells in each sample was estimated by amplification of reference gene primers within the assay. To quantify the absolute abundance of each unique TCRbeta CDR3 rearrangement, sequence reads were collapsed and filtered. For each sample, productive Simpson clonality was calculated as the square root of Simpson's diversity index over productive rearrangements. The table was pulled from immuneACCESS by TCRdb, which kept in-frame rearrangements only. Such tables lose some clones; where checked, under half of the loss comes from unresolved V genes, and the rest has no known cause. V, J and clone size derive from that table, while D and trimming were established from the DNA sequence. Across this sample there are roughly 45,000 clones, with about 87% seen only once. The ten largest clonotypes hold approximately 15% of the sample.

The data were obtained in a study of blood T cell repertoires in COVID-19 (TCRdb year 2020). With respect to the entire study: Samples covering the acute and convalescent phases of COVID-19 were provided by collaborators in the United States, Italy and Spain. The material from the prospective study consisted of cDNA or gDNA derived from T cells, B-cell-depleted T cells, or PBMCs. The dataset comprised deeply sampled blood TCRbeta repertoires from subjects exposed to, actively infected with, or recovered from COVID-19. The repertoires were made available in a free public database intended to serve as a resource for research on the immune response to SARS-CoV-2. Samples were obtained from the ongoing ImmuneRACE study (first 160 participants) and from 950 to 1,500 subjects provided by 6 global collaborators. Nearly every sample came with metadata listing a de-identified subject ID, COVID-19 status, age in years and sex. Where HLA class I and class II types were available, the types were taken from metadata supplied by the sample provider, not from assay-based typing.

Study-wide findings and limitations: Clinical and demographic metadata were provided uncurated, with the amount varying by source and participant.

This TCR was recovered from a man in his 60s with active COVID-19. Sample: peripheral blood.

At the DNA level, the sequence is TGTGCCACCAGTGAAACTACAGGGGGCGACGGCTACACCTTC. Protein translation: CATSETTGGDGYTF. The rearranged chain carries TRBV24-1 and TRBJ1-2; TRBD1 lines up with 9 middle nucleotides. Including cysteine and phenylalanine, the CDR3 has 14 amino acids. The retained sequence is limited to the CDR3, 42 bases, with the frame set at the first base. V ends up 4 bases short and J 8 bases short, with an unmatched junction base count of 7. Taken from the germline V gene, the CDR1 and CDR2 loops are KGHDR and SFDVKD.